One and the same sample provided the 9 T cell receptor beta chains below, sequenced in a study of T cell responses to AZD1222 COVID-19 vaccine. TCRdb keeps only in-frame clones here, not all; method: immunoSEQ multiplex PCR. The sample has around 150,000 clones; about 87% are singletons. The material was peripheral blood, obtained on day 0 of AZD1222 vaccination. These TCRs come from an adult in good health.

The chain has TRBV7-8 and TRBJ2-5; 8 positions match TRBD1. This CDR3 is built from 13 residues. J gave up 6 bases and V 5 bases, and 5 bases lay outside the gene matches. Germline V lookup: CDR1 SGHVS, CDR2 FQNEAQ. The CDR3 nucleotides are TGTGCCAGCAGCGGTGGACAGGGACAGACCCAGTACTTC. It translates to CASSGGQGQTQYF.

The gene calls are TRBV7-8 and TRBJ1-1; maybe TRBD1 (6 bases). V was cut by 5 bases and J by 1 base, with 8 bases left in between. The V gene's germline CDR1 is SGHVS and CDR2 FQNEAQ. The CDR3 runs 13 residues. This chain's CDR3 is CASSGQQNTEAFF. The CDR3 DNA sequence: TGTGCCAGCAGCGGACAGCAGAACACTGAAGCTTTCTTT.

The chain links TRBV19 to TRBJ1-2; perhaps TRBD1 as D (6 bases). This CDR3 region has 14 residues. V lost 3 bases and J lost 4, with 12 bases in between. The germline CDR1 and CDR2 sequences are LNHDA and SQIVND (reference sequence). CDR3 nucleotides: TGTGCCAGTAGTATCAGGGGAGGTTCCTATGGCTACACCTTC. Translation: CASSIRGGSYGYTF.

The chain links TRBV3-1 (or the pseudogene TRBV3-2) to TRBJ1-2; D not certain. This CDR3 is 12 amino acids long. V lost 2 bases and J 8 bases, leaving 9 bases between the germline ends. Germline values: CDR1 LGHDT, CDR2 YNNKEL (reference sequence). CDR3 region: CASSQSDGGYTF. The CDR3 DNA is TGTGCCAGCAGCCAATCGGACGGGGGCTACACCTTC.

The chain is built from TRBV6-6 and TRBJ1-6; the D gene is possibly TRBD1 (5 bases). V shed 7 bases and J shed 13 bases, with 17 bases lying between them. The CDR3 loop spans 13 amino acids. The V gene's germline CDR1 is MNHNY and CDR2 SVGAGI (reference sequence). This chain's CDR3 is CASMIAQEAPLHF. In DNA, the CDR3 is TGTGCCAGCATGATAGCACAGGAGGCGCCCCTCCACTTT.

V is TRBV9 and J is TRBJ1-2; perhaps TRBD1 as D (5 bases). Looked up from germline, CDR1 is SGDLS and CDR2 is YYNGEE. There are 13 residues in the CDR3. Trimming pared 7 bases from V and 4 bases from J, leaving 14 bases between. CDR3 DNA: TGTGCCAGCCGCCTTACGGGGGGCTATGGCTACACCTTC. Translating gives CASRLTGGYGYTF.

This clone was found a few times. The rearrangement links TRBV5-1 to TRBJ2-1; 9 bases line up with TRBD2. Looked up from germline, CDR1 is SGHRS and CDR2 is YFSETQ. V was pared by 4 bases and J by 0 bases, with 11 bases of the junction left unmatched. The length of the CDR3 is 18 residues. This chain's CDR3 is CASSPGLAGTISYNEQFF. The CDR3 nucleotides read TGCGCCAGCAGCCCGGGTCTAGCGGGAACCATCTCCTACAATGAGCAGTTCTTC.

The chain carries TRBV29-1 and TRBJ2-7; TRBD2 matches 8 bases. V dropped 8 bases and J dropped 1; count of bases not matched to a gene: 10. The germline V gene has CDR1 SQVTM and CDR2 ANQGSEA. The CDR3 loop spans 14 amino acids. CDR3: CSFKSGSVSYEQYF. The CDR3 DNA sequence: TGCAGCTTTAAGAGCGGGAGTGTTTCCTACGAGCAGTACTTC.

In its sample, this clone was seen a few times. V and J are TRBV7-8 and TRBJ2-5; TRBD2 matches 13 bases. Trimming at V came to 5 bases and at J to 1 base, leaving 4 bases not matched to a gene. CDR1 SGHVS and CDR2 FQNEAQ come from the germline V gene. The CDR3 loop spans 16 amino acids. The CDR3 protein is CASSGRTSGGQETQYF. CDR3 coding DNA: TGTGCCAGCAGCGGACGGACTAGCGGGGGCCAAGAGACCCAGTACTTC.